One sample yielded the 15 T cell receptor beta chains listed below, sequenced in a study of blood T cell repertoires in COVID-19. TCRdb keeps only in-frame clones here, not all; method: immunoSEQ multiplex PCR. The table shows 80,000 to 90,000 clones, with 85% to 90% occurring only once. The specimen was peripheral blood. These receptors came from a woman in her seventies with acute or convalescent COVID-19.

The chain's CDR3 is CASSQDVRVNTEAFF. The CDR3 DNA reads TGTGCCAGCAGCCAAGATGTGCGGGTGAACACTGAAGCTTTCTTT. This chain uses TRBV14 with TRBJ1-1; D unclear. CDR1 is SGHDN and CDR2 is FVKESK in the germline V gene. V lost 0 bases and J lost 0, with 8 bases in between. This CDR3 comprises 15 residues.

The chain carries TRBV5-1 and TRBJ1-1; 8 nucleotides agree with TRBD1. Germline CDR1 reads SGHRS; CDR2 reads YFSETQ. V lost 0 bases to trimming and J lost 1 base; unmatched junction nucleotides: 5. The CDR3 totals 16 residues. The CDR3 here is CASSLAGGVGNTEAFF. The CDR3 DNA sequence: TGCGCCAGCAGCTTGGCAGGGGGCGTAGGGAACACTGAAGCTTTCTTT.

This chain connects TRBV7-9 to TRBJ2-1; 7 bases match TRBD2. V lost 1 base to trimming and J lost 13 bases; unmatched junction nucleotides: 16. This CDR3 comprises 16 residues. The germline V gene encodes CDR1 SEHNR and CDR2 FQNEAQ (reference sequence). The CDR3 is CASSLERGDMGRGQFF. The CDR3 DNA reads as TGTGCCAGCAGCTTAGAGCGGGGAGATATGGGGAGGGGCCAGTTCTTC.

This chain connects TRBV5-1 to TRBJ1-3, with a weak D call TRBD1 (6 bases). The CDR3 totals 15 residues. Germline CDR1 reads SGHRS; CDR2 reads YFSETQ. The V and J ends lost 4 bases and 9 bases respectively, with 20 bases between them. The CDR3 loop reads CASSRDTGTSATIYF. CDR3 DNA: TGCGCCAGCAGCAGAGACACAGGGACGAGCGCCACCATATATTTT. Looking up the rest from reference TRBV5-1 and TRBJ1-3 gives the full variable domain: KAGVTQTPRYLIKTRGQQVTLSCSPISGHRSVSWYQQTPGQGLQFLFEYFSETQRNKGNFPGRFSGRQFSNSRSEMNVSTLELGDSALYLCASSRDTGTSATIYFGEGSWLTVV.

The count of this clone is one. The genes are TRBV6-1 and TRBJ1-1; D is uncertain. CDR3 length: 13 amino acids. Germline CDR1 is MNHNS and CDR2 is SASEGT. V was pared by 0 bases and J by 4 bases, with 6 bases between. CDR3: CASSEAVSTEAFF. CDR3 nucleotides: TGTGCCAGCAGTGAAGCGGTGAGCACTGAAGCTTTCTTT.

This chain uses TRBV11-2 with TRBJ2-1; D gene uncertain. Germline loops: CDR1 SGHAT, CDR2 FQNNGV. Between the trimmed V and J ends, which lost 5 bases and 5 bases, there was a span of 7 bases. The CDR3 is 12 amino acids. CDR3 nucleotides: TGTGCCAGCAGCGTCTATAACAATGAGCAGTTCTTC. This gives the protein CASSVYNNEQFF.

This chain joins TRBV30 and TRBJ1-2, with TRBD1 as a possible D gene (5 bases). Germline V CDR1 and CDR2: GTSNPN, SVGIG (reference sequence). The V gene lost 2 bases and the J gene lost 7 bases, with 11 bases spanning the gap. This CDR3 spans 12 amino acids. The CDR3 spells CAWSSPGLGYTF. For the CDR3, the DNA is TGTGCCTGGAGTTCGCCGGGACTTGGCTACACCTTC.

The chain recombines TRBV7-2 with TRBJ2-1, with unresolved D. Deletions cut 1 base from V and 8 bases from J, with 3 bases between. From germline, CDR1 is SGHTA and CDR2 FQGNSA. CDR3 length equals 11 residues. This CDR3 is CASSLVYEQFF. As DNA, the CDR3 is TGTGCCAGCAGCTTAGTCTATGAGCAGTTCTTC.

The rearrangement links TRBV10-2 to TRBJ1-1; 7 nucleotides match TRBD1. Unmatched junction bases numbered 5, after V lost 7 bases and J lost 0 bases. This CDR3 is 14 amino acids long. CDR1 is WSHSY, CDR2 SAAADI, per germline. The CDR3 DNA follows: TGCGCCAGCACCCCGGGACAGATGAACACTGAAGCTTTCTTT. Translated: CASTPGQMNTEAFF.

This chain joins TRBV29-1 and TRBJ1-2; 9 bases match TRBD1. Per the germline V gene, CDR1 is SQVTM and CDR2 is ANQGSEA. This CDR3 is 15 amino acids long. The junction had 7 bases not matched to a gene; V was cut back by 1 base and J by 4 bases. CDR3 region: CSVEGPGDRAYGYTF. The DNA of the CDR3 is TGCAGCGTTGAAGGGCCCGGGGACAGGGCCTATGGCTACACCTTC.

The chain combines TRBV5-1 with TRBJ1-1; TRBD1 aligns across 8 bases. The CDR3 covers 15 residues. Trimming took 4 bases from V and 6 from J; bases not matched to a gene: 11. The germline V gene has CDR1 SGHRS and CDR2 YFSETQ. The CDR3 protein is CASSVTDRVNPEAFF. The DNA for the CDR3 is TGCGCCAGCAGCGTAACGGACAGGGTAAACCCTGAAGCTTTCTTT.

The chain uses TRBV29-1 and TRBJ1-1, with TRBD1 as a possible D gene (6 bases). The CDR3 runs 14 residues. Between the trimmed V and J ends, which lost 1 base and 1 base, there was a span of 10 bases. Germline loops: CDR1 SQVTM, CDR2 ANQGSEA. CDR3: CSVEATGWNTEAFF. The CDR3 bases are TGCAGCGTTGAAGCAACAGGGTGGAACACTGAAGCTTTCTTT.

The rearrangement links TRBV7-2 to TRBJ2-3, with TRBD2 matching over 7 bases. V lost 1 base, J lost 1 base, and 5 bases stayed unmatched. This CDR3 comprises 16 residues. Germline V lookup: CDR1 SGHTA, CDR2 FQGNSA. The CDR3 sequence: CASSLEAGARTDTQYF. CDR3 nucleotides: TGTGCCAGCAGCTTAGAGGCGGGAGCCCGCACAGATACGCAGTATTTT.

CDR3 region: CARGIAGGPGTQYF. The CDR3 DNA is TGTGCCAGAGGAATAGCGGGGGGGCCAGGTACGCAGTATTTT. This rearrangement joins TRBV2 to TRBJ2-3; 11 bases are shared with TRBD2. Trimming took 9 bases from V and 8 from J; bases not matched to a gene: 10. The length of the CDR3 is 14 residues. Germline loops: CDR1 SNHLY, CDR2 FYNNEI.

The gene calls are TRBV19 and TRBJ1-1; D may be TRBD1 (6 bases). Germline assignment: CDR1 LNHDA and CDR2 SQIVND (reference sequence). V lost 4 bases, J lost 8 bases, and 8 bases lay in between. This CDR3 spans 11 amino acids. The DNA of the CDR3 is TGTGCCAGTAGTACTGACAGGGAAGCTTTCTTT. Amino acid sequence: CASSTDREAFF. Full variable domain (remainder filled in from reference TRBV19 and TRBJ1-1): DGGITQSPKYLFRKEGQNVTLSCEQNLNHDAMYWYRQDPGQGLRLIYYSQIVNDFQKGDIAEGYSVSREKKESFPLTVTSAQKNPTAFYLCASSTDREAFFGQGTRLTVV.